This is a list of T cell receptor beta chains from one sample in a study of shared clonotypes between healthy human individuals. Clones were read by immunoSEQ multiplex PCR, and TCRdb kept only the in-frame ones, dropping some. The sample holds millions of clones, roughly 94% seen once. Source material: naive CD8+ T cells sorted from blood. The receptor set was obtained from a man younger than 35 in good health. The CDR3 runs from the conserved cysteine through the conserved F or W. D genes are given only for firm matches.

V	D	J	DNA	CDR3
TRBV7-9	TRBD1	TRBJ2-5	TGTGCCAGCAGCCAGGGGGCCCCAATCCAAGAGACCCAGTACTTC	CASSQGAPIQETQYF
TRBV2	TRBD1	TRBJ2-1	TGTGCCAGCAGTGAAATGGTGACAGGGGGCCACGAGCAGTTCTTC	CASSEMVTGGHEQFF
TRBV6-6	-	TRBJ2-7	TGTGCCAGCATAGAACAGGACAGCTACGAGCAGTACTTC	CASIEQDSYEQYF
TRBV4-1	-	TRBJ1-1	TGCGCCAGTGGACAGAACACTGAAGCTTTCTTT	CASGQNTEAFF
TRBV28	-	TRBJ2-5	TGTGCCAGCAGTCGGGGTACAATGCTCAACGTCCTTGAGACCCAGTACTTC	CASSRGTMLNVLETQYF
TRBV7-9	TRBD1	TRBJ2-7	TGTGCCAGCAGCCCAGGGGGTCTACCCTACGAGCAGTACTTC	CASSPGGLPYEQYF
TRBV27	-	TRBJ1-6	TGTGCCAGCAGGCCCCACGTGGGAGTTTCACCCCTCCACTTT	CASRPHVGVSPLHF
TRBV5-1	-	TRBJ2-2	TGCGCCAGCAGCTTGGGACAGTACACCGGGGAGCTGTTTTTT	CASSLGQYTGELFF
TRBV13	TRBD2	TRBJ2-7	TGTGCCAGCAGCTCGACGGCTAGCGGAGGGTACGAGCAGTACTTC	CASSSTASGGYEQYF
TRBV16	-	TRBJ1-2	TGTGCCAGCAGCCAATCGTTGGCGCCCTGGGGCTACACCTTC	CASSQSLAPWGYTF
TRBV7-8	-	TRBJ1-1	TGTGCCAGCAGCTTAGCGTCGCTGAACACTGAAGCTTTCTTT	CASSLASLNTEAFF
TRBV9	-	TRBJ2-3	TGTGCCAGCAGCGTTGGCGGAAGCACAGATACGCAGTATTTT	CASSVGGSTDTQYF